These T cell receptor beta chains were read from a single sample in a study of blood T cell repertoires in COVID-19. Produced via immunoSEQ multiplex PCR; TCRdb's table is partial and in-frame only. The sample lists a few hundred thousand clones; about 89% were seen once. Sequenced material: peripheral blood. Source of these receptors: a man between 40 and 49 years old with acute or convalescent COVID-19. CDR3s include the opening cysteine and the closing phenylalanine or tryptophan. D genes are given only for firm matches. Size values are once, few and many counts, or a class for expanded clones, and some rows have none.

TRBV15	TRBJ1-1	NA	NA	TGTGCCACCAGCAGAGATAGAGGGGGACAAGCAGATGCTTTCTTT	CATSRDRGGQADAFF
TRBV7-9	TRBJ2-7	few	NA	TGTGCCAGCAGCTTATCAAAAATGGACAGAAAGTACTTC	CASSLSKMDRKYF
TRBV5-6	TRBJ2-7	NA	NA	TGTGCCAGCAGCTTTGGAGGCCCTTACGAGCAGTACTTC	CASSFGGPYEQYF
TRBV7-2	TRBJ1-2	few	TRBD1	TGTGCCAGCAGCCGGACGGACCCGGGACAGGCGAACTATGGCTACACCTTC	CASSRTDPGQANYGYTF
TRBV6-1	TRBJ1-2	few	TRBD1	TGTGCCAGCAGTGAAGCGGGGGAAGGGACAGGCTATGGCTACACCTTC	CASSEAGEGTGYGYTF
TRBV6-1	TRBJ2-4	NA	TRBD1	TGTGCCAGCAGTGCGTGGGACAGATTAGCCAAAAACATTCAGTACTTC	CASSAWDRLAKNIQYF
TRBV12-3/TRBV12-4	TRBJ1-2	NA	NA	TGTGCCAGCAGTTTTCCAGCGTACTATGGCTACACCTTC	CASSFPAYYGYTF
TRBV10-3	TRBJ1-2	NA	NA	TGTGCCATCAGTGAAAAGTTGGCGGGGGCAGGAATCTATGGCTACACCTTC	CAISEKLAGAGIYGYTF
TRBV4-2	TRBJ2-1	NA	TRBD2	TGTGCCAGCAGCCAAGATAGCGGGGGAAAGTTCTTC	CASSQDSGGKFF
TRBV4-1	TRBJ1-2	NA	TRBD1	TGCGCCAGCAGCCGCGCCTGGGGGTCAGGGGGCCAGTCGAGCTATGGCTACACCTTC	CASSRAWGSGGQSSYGYTF
TRBV6-5	TRBJ1-1	NA	TRBD1	TGTGCCACCGGGTGGACAGGGGACGAAAACACTGAAGCTTTCTTT	CATGWTGDENTEAFF
TRBV30	TRBJ1-2	NA	TRBD1	TGTGCCTGGGGACAGGGGGTCTATGGCTACACCTTC	CAWGQGVYGYTF
TRBV18	TRBJ2-5	NA	NA	TGTGCCAGCTCGCCAACTAGTGGAGAGACCCAGTACTTC	CASSPTSGETQYF
TRBV28	TRBJ2-3	NA	TRBD2	TGTGCCAGTCTTAGCGGGAGCACAGATACGCAGTATTTT	CASLSGSTDTQYF
TRBV13	TRBJ2-5	NA	TRBD2	TGTGCCAGCAGCTTGGGAGGGGAAGAGACCCAGTACTTC	CASSLGGEETQYF
TRBV12-3/TRBV12-4	TRBJ1-4	NA	TRBD1	TGTGCCAGCAAGACAGGGGGGGGAAAACTGTTTTTT	CASKTGGGKLFF
TRBV28	TRBJ2-7	NA	NA	TGTGCCATCACAACAGGGTTCGGCTACGAGCAGTACTTC	CAITTGFGYEQYF
TRBV27	TRBJ2-1	NA	NA	TGTGCCAGCAGTTTACGGGCAGGGAAGCAGTTCTTC	CASSLRAGKQFF
TRBV15	TRBJ1-6	NA	NA	TGTGCCACCAGCGGACAGTATAATTCACCCCTCCACTTT	CATSGQYNSPLHF
TRBV6-5	TRBJ2-5	NA	TRBD1	TGTGCCAGCAGTTCCCCCGGACAGGGTGGGGAGACCCAGTACTTC	CASSSPGQGGETQYF
TRBV7-8	TRBJ1-2	NA	NA	TGTGCCAGCAGCTTAGCACAGGGAAGCGGTAGTGGCTACACCTTC	CASSLAQGSGSGYTF
TRBV29-1	TRBJ1-2	NA	NA	TGCAGCGTTGCGCCGGGACAACTTTATGGCTACACCTTC	CSVAPGQLYGYTF
TRBV6-5	TRBJ1-4	NA	TRBD1	TGTGCCAGCAGTTATTACCCCCAGGGGGCGTTTGAAAAACTGTTTTTT	CASSYYPQGAFEKLFF
TRBV27	TRBJ2-7	NA	TRBD1	TGTGCCAGCAGTCCGCTGGGTCAAGGGGGCAACGAGCAGTACTTC	CASSPLGQGGNEQYF
TRBV29-1	TRBJ2-7	NA	NA	TGCAGCGTTCGGGGTGGGTCTAGGTACGAGCAGTACTTC	CSVRGGSRYEQYF
TRBV6-5	TRBJ2-7	NA	TRBD1	TGTGCCAGCAGCTTCGGGACAGGGAGATTCTACGAGCAGTACTTC	CASSFGTGRFYEQYF